The next 8 T cell receptor beta chains were all read from a single sample in a study of shared clonotypes between healthy human individuals. This table comes from immunoSEQ multiplex PCR, and its TCRdb copy is limited to in-frame clones, with some not included. The sample lists roughly 2.2 million clones; more than 80% were seen once. Specimen: naive CD4+ T cells from PBMCs. Sample subset: CD45RA+ positively selected. The receptors originated from a man aged 18 to 29 in good health. Some clones in this sample may be carry-over from other donors' samples.

The CDR3 loop is CASSSRQGLNTGELFF. In DNA, the CDR3 is TGTGCCAGCAGCTCCCGACAGGGCCTAAACACCGGGGAGCTGTTTTTT. The chain uses TRBV7-8 and TRBJ2-2; TRBD1 matches at 7 bases. With 4 bases clipped from V and 2 bases from J, the junction kept 7 bases outside the gene matches. Germline V gene sequence: CDR1 SGHVS, CDR2 FQNEAQ. The CDR3 extends over 16 amino acids.

The rearrangement uses TRBV18 and TRBJ1-3, with 7 bases aligning to TRBD1. V was clipped by 0 bases and J by 8 bases; unmatched bases: 7. There are 15 residues in the CDR3. Germline lookup yields CDR1 KGHSH and CDR2 LQKENI. The CDR3 loop is CASSPPSTGVHTIYF. In nucleotides, the CDR3 is TGTGCCAGCTCACCACCGTCTACAGGGGTTCACACCATATATTTT.

The DNA for the CDR3 is TGCGCCAGCAGCCAAGAGGCGACAGGGAAAGCTTTCTTT. Translation gives CASSQEATGKAFF. V is TRBV4-1 and J is TRBJ1-1; 7 bases map to TRBD1. Germline V gives CDR1 MGHRA, CDR2 YSYEKL. Trimming removed 0 bases from V and 9 bases from J; junction bases left unmatched: 4. The CDR3 covers 13 residues.

J is TRBJ2-7 and V is TRBV7-2; D is uncertain. The germline gives CDR1 SGHTA, CDR2 FQGNSA. Trimming left V 0 bases short and J 3 bases short, with 12 bases between. The CDR3 totals 15 residues. This CDR3 is CASSLANNLGYEQYF. CDR3 in DNA: TGTGCCAGCAGCTTAGCAAACAACCTTGGCTACGAGCAGTACTTC.

This chain connects TRBV5-6 to TRBJ1-2; TRBD1 matches 11 bases. The CDR3 extends over 15 amino acids. J gave up 7 bases and V 0 bases, and 5 bases lay outside the gene matches. In germline, CDR1 is SGHDT, CDR2 YYEEEE. Here the CDR3 reads CASSLAGTGGLGYTF. Written as DNA, the CDR3 is TGTGCCAGCAGCTTGGCCGGGACAGGGGGTCTTGGCTACACCTTC.

For the CDR3, the DNA is TGTGCCAGCACCGTAGGACCAAACCCGAGTGAGCAGTACTTC. This translates into CASTVGPNPSEQYF. The V call is TRBV7-9, the J call TRBJ2-7; no clear D gene. Germline CDR1 reads SEHNR; CDR2 reads FQNEAQ (reference sequence). The CDR3 is 14 amino acids. V was clipped by 7 bases and J by 7 bases, with 20 bases between them.

V is TRBV9 and J is TRBJ1-2, with D possibly TRBD1 on 5 matching bases. Germline lookup yields CDR1 SGDLS and CDR2 YYNGEE. Trimming pared 3 bases from V and 8 bases from J, leaving 20 bases between. The CDR3 consists of 15 residues. The CDR3 sequence is CASSAGRPRVEGYTF. Here the CDR3 DNA reads TGTGCCAGCAGCGCGGGACGGCCAAGGGTTGAGGGCTACACCTTC.

The gene calls are TRBV4-1 and TRBJ1-4; 9 positions match TRBD1. Per germline, CDR1 MGHRA and CDR2 YSYEKL. With 4 bases clipped from V and 7 bases from J, the junction kept 7 bases outside the gene matches. The length of the CDR3 is 15 residues. The chain's CDR3 is CASSLTGTGSEKLFF. CDR3 bases: TGCGCCAGCAGCCTCACCGGGACAGGGAGTGAAAAACTGTTTTTT.